The table lists the clone carrying this T cell receptor (beta chain) with many counts. Its antigen is undetermined. One entry per CDR3 protein results from TCRdb running MiXCR on the 5' RACE reads. This sample carries hundreds of thousands of distinct CDR3 sequences, more than 3% of them seen once, and the ten largest clones take about 25%. This sample was included in a study of T cells after yellow fever vaccination. Findings and limits, study-wide: Repertoires obtained by FACS sorting could include abundant clonotypes that entered as contaminants from the bulk population. Though weaker, the secondary response peaked faster, on day 5 versus 15.

CDR1 is SQVTM and CDR2 is ANQGSEA in the germline V gene. V trimming: 7 bases; J trimming: 0 bases; junction bases outside the gene matches: 5. The CDR3 has 14 residues. The sequences come from PBMCs, collected on the day of the yellow fever booster vaccination. The chain couples TRBV29-1 to TRBJ2-2; the match to TRBD1 covers 7 bases. The receptor was isolated from a man between 18 and 29 years old who received the YFV17D yellow fever vaccine. CDR3 sequence: CSAQGGSNTGELFF. DNA of the CDR3: TGCAGCGCCCAAGGGGGCTCGAACACCGGGGAGCTGTTTTTT.